Sequencing of this TCR beta chain was carried out in a study of PD-L1 blockade in urothelial cancer. The wider study: Blood was subjected to analysis at 3 weeks (second dose) and 6 weeks following treatment start.

Time point denoted: pretreatment peripheral blood. This CDR3 spans 13 amino acids. Losses at the gene ends were 5 bases for V and 7 bases for J; bases not matched to a gene: 6. CDR1 and CDR2 from the germline V gene are MNHEY and SMNVEV (reference sequence). Data came from immunoSEQ multiplex PCR; TCRdb stores just in-frame clones and leaves some out. The data hold 70,000 to 80,000 clones, with 85% observed a single time. In its sample, this clone was seen once. The source of this sequence is a man aged 35-49 years with urothelial cancer. The J gene is TRBJ2-3, the V gene TRBV27; 7 bases are shared with TRBD1. Sequenced here: PBMCs, sampled around atezolizumab (anti-PD-L1) treatment. CDR3 amino acids: CASSQTGTHTQYF. The CDR3 DNA is TGTGCCAGCAGTCAGACAGGGACCCATACGCAGTATTTT.